The entry that follows covers one T cell receptor (beta chain) sequence. The PCR ran on 60 Vbeta and 13 Jbeta primers. Data came from immunoSEQ multiplex PCR; TCRdb stores just in-frame clones and leaves some out. The sample gives around 150,000 clones, approximately 77% of which show up once; 2% to 2.5% is in the top ten. From germline, CDR1 is SGHRS and CDR2 YFSETQ. The V and J ends lost 6 bases and 5 bases respectively, with 14 bases between them. CDR3 length equals 13 residues. This sample is part of a study of cytomegalovirus exposure and HLA in healthy donors. For the study at large: HLA-typed donors contributed approximately 86 million unique TCRs, which were held in an early data release.

The J gene is TRBJ1-1, the V gene TRBV5-1; D might be TRBD1 (5 bases). This receptor was obtained from a man younger than 40 in good health and CMV-seronegative. Sequenced sample: PBMCs. In DNA, the CDR3 is TGCGCCAGCAACGTGGGGGGATTGACTGAAGCTTTCTTT. It encodes CASNVGGLTEAFF.